This entry concerns a single TCR beta chain. This entry belongs to a study of cytomegalovirus exposure and HLA in healthy donors. In the study overall: There were around 100 million unique TCR beta sequences, drawn from 150 million to 200 million T cells, in an earlier analysis.

13 Jbeta primers and 60 Vbeta primers were used for the PCR. Assay: immunoSEQ multiplex PCR; the TCRdb copy retains only in-frame clones and omits some. This sample carries fewer than 200,000 clones, under 90% of them seen once, and the ten largest clones take around 1.5%. The CDR3 has 11 amino acids. Germline values: CDR1 MNHEY, CDR2 SVGAGI. V dropped 5 bases and J dropped 11; count of bases not matched to a gene: 5. The TCR was taken from a male donor in good health and CMV-seronegative. Sequencing used PBMCs. The chain uses TRBV6-5 and TRBJ1-1; 7 nucleotides align to TRBD1. This CDR3 is CASSDRVLAFF. For the CDR3, the DNA is TGTGCCAGCAGTGACAGGGTATTGGCTTTCTTT.